A selection of T cell receptor beta chains follows, all from one sample in a study of blood T cell repertoires in COVID-19. TCRdb's copy holds only in-frame clones and misses some; the assay was immunoSEQ multiplex PCR. This sample has 150,000 to 200,000 clones, with around 90% found just once. Sequencing was done on a sample of peripheral blood. The receptors come from a man in his fifties or sixties with active or convalescent COVID-19. CDR3s include the opening cysteine and the closing phenylalanine or tryptophan. The order of the fields is V gene, clone size, J gene, D gene, CDR3 DNA, CDR3 protein. A D gene is named only where the DNA matches it firmly. Clone sizes are given selectively: once, few, many, or a class where the clone is expanded.

>TRBV7-2|-|TRBJ1-1|-
TGTGCCAGCAGCCTAAAGGGCAGGGGAGTCACTGAAGCTTTCTTT
CASSLKGRGVTEAFF
>TRBV30|-|TRBJ2-7|-
TGTGCCTGGAGTTCACAGGGCTACGAGCAGTACTTC
CAWSSQGYEQYF
>TRBV7-9|-|TRBJ2-7|TRBD1
TGTGCCAGCAGCTTAGGACAGGGCGACTCCTACGAGCAGTACTTC
CASSLGQGDSYEQYF
>TRBV7-8|-|TRBJ1-6|TRBD1
TGTGCCAGCAGCACTTCGGACAGGGGGCTAATTTCACCCCTCCACTTT
CASSTSDRGLISPLHF
>TRBV6-5|-|TRBJ1-2|-
TGTGCCAGCAGTTCACAGGGATCTGGCTACACCTTC
CASSSQGSGYTF
>TRBV19|-|TRBJ2-7|TRBD2
TGTGCCAGTAGTATCTCGGGAGGGGCGGTAGGCGAGCAGTACTTC
CASSISGGAVGEQYF
>TRBV5-1|once|TRBJ2-7|-
TGCGCCAGCAGCTTGTCGGGCGAAAGGGGAAGCTACGAGCAGTACTTC
CASSLSGERGSYEQYF
>TRBV7-8|-|TRBJ2-3|TRBD2
TGTGCCAGCCGACTAGCGGGGCGCACAGATACGCAGTATTTT
CASRLAGRTDTQYF
>TRBV2|-|TRBJ1-2|TRBD1
TGTGCCAGCCGGGGACAGGGCTACTATGGCTACACCTTC
CASRGQGYYGYTF
>TRBV30|-|TRBJ2-5|-
TGTGCCTGGAGCGCTCGCCTTGGGGCAGCGATCGAGACCCAGTACTTC
CAWSARLGAAIETQYF
>TRBV6-6|-|TRBJ1-1|TRBD1
TGTGCCAGCAGTCCACGGACAGGGATGAACACTGAAGCTTTCTTT
CASSPRTGMNTEAFF
>TRBV5-1|-|TRBJ1-1|-
TGCGCCAGCAGCCACAGGCCCCACAGCGATAACACTGAAGCTTTCTTT
CASSHRPHSDNTEAFF
>TRBV5-1|-|TRBJ1-2|TRBD1
TGCGCCAGCAGCTTCGAGGGACAGGGGGCGCTGAGGGGTGGCTACACCTTC
CASSFEGQGALRGGYTF
>TRBV18|-|TRBJ1-6|-
TGTGCCAGCTCACCACAGAGCTCCTATAATTCACCCCTCCACTTT
CASSPQSSYNSPLHF
>TRBV27|-|TRBJ2-7|-
TGTGCCAGCAGTCTCAACCCAAGGTCCGGGGCCTACGAGCAGTACTTC
CASSLNPRSGAYEQYF
>TRBV19|once|TRBJ1-1|-
TGTGCCAGTAGTATAGATCATCAAGGGATCGGGGGCACTGAAGCTTTCTTT
CASSIDHQGIGGTEAFF
>TRBV3-1/TRBV3-2|-|TRBJ2-1|TRBD2
TGTGCCAGCAGCCTCACTAGCGGGAGTGTCCATGAGCAGTTCTTC
CASSLTSGSVHEQFF
>TRBV10-3|-|TRBJ2-7|TRBD2
TGTGCCATCAGTGGGAGGTCGGGGACTAGCGGTTACGAGCAGTACTTC
CAISGRSGTSGYEQYF
>TRBV30|-|TRBJ1-3|-
TGTGCCTCCCCAGGGTTCTCTGGAAACACCATATATTTT
CASPGFSGNTIYF
>TRBV10-3|-|TRBJ2-1|TRBD2
TGTGCCATCAGTGGAGCGGGACTAGCGGGACGGAATGAGCAGTTCTTC
CAISGAGLAGRNEQFF
>TRBV10-3|once|TRBJ1-2|TRBD1
TGTGCCATCAGTGGGGGACAGGGCGACTATGGCTACACCTTC
CAISGGQGDYGYTF
>TRBV11-2|-|TRBJ1-2|TRBD1
TGTGCCAGCAGCTTAGAGCCCTCGGAGGCAGGGGGCTATGGCTACACCTTC
CASSLEPSEAGGYGYTF
>TRBV6-5|-|TRBJ1-3|-
TGTGCCAGCAGTTACCAGAGAGGGTCTGGAAACACCATATATTTT
CASSYQRGSGNTIYF
>TRBV7-9|few|TRBJ1-2|-
TGTGCCAGCAGCTTAAGACAGACTAACTATGGCTACACCTTC
CASSLRQTNYGYTF
>TRBV12-3/TRBV12-4|-|TRBJ2-1|-
TGTGCCAGCTTTGACTCGGGTTTGCATGAGCAGTTCTTC
CASFDSGLHEQFF
>TRBV7-9|-|TRBJ2-5|TRBD2
TGTGCCAGCAGCTCTAGGAGGGGCCTAGCGGGAGAAGAGACCCAGTACTTC
CASSSRRGLAGEETQYF
>TRBV25-1|-|TRBJ2-5|-
TGTGCCAGCAGTGAATCCCCTCTAAAGACCCAGTACTTC
CASSESPLKTQYF
>TRBV7-6|-|TRBJ2-7|TRBD2
TGTGCCAGCAGCCCCCAGGACGCGGGGGGTCACGAGCAGTACTTC
CASSPQDAGGHEQYF
>TRBV29-1|-|TRBJ2-6|-
TGCAGCGCTACAGGGTCTGGGGCCAACGTCCTGACTTTC
CSATGSGANVLTF
>TRBV27|-|TRBJ1-5|-
TGTGCCAGCAGTTTAGGTCCAGGGGTTCCTCAGCCCCAGCATTTT
CASSLGPGVPQPQHF
>TRBV12-5|few|TRBJ2-7|-
TGTGCTAGTGGTCCCCCCAGTGGCGAGCAGTACTTC
CASGPPSGEQYF
>TRBV4-1|-|TRBJ1-2|-
TGCGCCAGCAGCCAAGGAGGTCGAGAGGGATATGGCTACACCTTC
CASSQGGREGYGYTF
>TRBV19|-|TRBJ2-7|TRBD1
TGTGCCAGTAGTATAGGGGCGGCAGGGGGCGAGCAGTACTTC
CASSIGAAGGEQYF
>TRBV10-3|-|TRBJ2-2|TRBD1
TGTGCCATCAGCGGACAGGGGATGAACACCGGGGAGCTGTTTTTT
CAISGQGMNTGELFF
>TRBV12-3/TRBV12-4|-|TRBJ2-2|-
TGTGCCAGCAGTGTATGGCCCCGGGAGCTGTTTTTT
CASSVWPRELFF
>TRBV5-1|once|TRBJ2-5|TRBD2
TGCGCCAGCAGCTTGTTGACTAGCGGTAAGGCGGGAGAGACCCAGTACTTC
CASSLLTSGKAGETQYF
>TRBV7-9|-|TRBJ2-7|TRBD1
TGTGCCAGCAGGTTGGGACAGCCCATGGACGAGCAGTACTTC
CASRLGQPMDEQYF
>TRBV6-5|-|TRBJ1-2|TRBD1
TGTGCCAGCAGCCCCCCCGACAGGGTCTATGGCTACACCTTC
CASSPPDRVYGYTF
>TRBV12-5|once|TRBJ2-7|TRBD1
TGTGCTAGTGGTTTGGCAATAAGGTCGGGACAGACCAAGGACGAGCAGTACTTC
CASGLAIRSGQTKDEQYF
>TRBV5-1|once|TRBJ2-7|TRBD1
TGCGCCAGCAGCTTGGGGACAGGGCCGAGCTCCTACGAGCAGTACTTC
CASSLGTGPSSYEQYF
>TRBV5-1|-|TRBJ2-5|TRBD1
TGCGCCAGCAGCCCTCAACCAGGGGGCGGAGAGACCCAGTACTTC
CASSPQPGGGETQYF
>TRBV5-1|-|TRBJ2-7|TRBD2
TGCGCCAGCAGCTTGTTCCTAGCGGGAGGGCCCTCTGGCGAGCAGTACTTC
CASSLFLAGGPSGEQYF
>TRBV30|-|TRBJ2-1|TRBD2
TGTGCCTGGAGGGACCCCCTAGCGGGATCCTACAATGAGCAGTTCTTC
CAWRDPLAGSYNEQFF
>TRBV27|-|TRBJ1-2|-
TGTGCCAGCAGTCTCCTCCCCCGGGTCTATGGCTACACCTTC
CASSLLPRVYGYTF
>TRBV27|-|TRBJ1-1|TRBD1
TGTGCCAGCAGGTTACAGGGGGAGAACACTGAAGCTTTCTTT
CASRLQGENTEAFF
>TRBV7-9|-|TRBJ1-1|-
TGTGCCAGCAGCTTAGGTGGCAGTCGGGGCACTGAAGCTTTCTTT
CASSLGGSRGTEAFF
>TRBV7-8|-|TRBJ1-2|-
TGTGCCAGCAGCTTCGGGGGAGTCAACTATGGCTACACCTTC
CASSFGGVNYGYTF
>TRBV5-1|-|TRBJ1-4|-
TGCGCCAGCAGCTTGGAAGGCAGGGGCCTCGCGCGAAAACTGTTTTTT
CASSLEGRGLARKLFF
>TRBV2|-|TRBJ1-2|TRBD1
TGTGCCAGCAGTTGGGACAGTCGCTATGGCTACACCTTC
CASSWDSRYGYTF
>TRBV19|-|TRBJ1-5|TRBD1
TGTGCCAGTAGTATCAAAGGGACAGGGGGCTTCGGGGTCAATCAGCCCCAGCATTTT
CASSIKGTGGFGVNQPQHF
>TRBV18|-|TRBJ1-4|TRBD1
TGTGCCAGCTCACCAGGGACAGGGGCAACTAATGAAAAACTGTTTTTT
CASSPGTGATNEKLFF